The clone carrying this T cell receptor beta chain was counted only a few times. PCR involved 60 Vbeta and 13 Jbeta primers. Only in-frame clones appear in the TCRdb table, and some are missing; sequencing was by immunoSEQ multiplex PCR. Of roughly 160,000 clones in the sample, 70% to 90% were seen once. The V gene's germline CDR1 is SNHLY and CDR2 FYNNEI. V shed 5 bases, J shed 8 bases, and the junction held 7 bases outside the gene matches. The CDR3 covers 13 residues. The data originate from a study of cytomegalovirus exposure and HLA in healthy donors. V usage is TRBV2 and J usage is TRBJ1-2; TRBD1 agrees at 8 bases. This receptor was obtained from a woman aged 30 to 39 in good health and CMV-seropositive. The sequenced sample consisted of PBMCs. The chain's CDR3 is CASSLQGDHGYTF. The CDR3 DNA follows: TGTGCCAGCAGTTTACAGGGGGATCACGGCTACACCTTC.